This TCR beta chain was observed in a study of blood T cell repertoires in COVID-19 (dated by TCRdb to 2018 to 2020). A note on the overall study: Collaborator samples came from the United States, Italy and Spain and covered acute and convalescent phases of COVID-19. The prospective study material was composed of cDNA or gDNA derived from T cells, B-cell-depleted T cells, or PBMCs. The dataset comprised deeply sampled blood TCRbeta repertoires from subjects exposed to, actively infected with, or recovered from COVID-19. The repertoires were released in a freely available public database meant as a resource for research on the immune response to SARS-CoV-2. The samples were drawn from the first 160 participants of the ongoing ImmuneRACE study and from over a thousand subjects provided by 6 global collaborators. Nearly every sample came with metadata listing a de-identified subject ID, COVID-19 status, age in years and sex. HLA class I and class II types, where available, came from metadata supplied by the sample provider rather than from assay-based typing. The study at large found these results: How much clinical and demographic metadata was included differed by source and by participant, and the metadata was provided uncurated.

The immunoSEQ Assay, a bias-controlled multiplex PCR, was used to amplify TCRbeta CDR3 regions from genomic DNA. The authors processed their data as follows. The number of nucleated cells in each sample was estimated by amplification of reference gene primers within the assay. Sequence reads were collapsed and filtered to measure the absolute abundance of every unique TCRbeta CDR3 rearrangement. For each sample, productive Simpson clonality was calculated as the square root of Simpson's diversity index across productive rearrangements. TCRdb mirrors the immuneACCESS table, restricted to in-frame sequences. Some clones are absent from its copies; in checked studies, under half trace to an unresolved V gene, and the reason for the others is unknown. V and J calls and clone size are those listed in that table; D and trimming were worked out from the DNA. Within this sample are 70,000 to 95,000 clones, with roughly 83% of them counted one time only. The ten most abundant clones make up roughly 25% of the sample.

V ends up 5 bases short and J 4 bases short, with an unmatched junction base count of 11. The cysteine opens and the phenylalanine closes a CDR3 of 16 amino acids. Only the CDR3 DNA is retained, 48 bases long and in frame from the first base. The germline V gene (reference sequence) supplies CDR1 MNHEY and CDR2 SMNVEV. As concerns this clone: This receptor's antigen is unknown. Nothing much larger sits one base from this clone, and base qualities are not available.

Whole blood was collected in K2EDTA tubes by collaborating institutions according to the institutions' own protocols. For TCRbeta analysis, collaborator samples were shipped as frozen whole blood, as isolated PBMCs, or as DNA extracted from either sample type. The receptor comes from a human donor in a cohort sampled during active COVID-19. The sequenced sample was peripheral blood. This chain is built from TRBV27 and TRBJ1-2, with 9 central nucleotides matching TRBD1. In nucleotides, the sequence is TGTGCCAGCAGTCCAAGGACAGGGGAATTGGGCTATGGCTACACCTTC. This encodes CASSPRTGELGYGYTF.